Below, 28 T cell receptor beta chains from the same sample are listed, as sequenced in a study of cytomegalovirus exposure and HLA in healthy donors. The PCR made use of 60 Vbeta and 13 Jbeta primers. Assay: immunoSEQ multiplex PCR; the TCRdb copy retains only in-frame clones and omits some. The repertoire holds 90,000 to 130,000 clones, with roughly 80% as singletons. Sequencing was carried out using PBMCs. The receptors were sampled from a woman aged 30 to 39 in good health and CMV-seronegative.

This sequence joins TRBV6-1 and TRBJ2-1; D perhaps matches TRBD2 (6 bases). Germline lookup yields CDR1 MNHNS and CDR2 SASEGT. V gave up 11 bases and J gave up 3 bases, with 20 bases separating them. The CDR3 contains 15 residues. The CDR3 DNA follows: TGTGCCGGCTCCCTTTGGGGCGGGGACTACAATGAGCAGTTCTTC. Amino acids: CAGSLWGGDYNEQFF.

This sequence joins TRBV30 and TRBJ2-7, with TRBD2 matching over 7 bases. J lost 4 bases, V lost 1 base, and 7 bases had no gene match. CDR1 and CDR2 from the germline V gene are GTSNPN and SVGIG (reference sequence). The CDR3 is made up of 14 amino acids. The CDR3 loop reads CAWSGWGGSYEQYF. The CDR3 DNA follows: TGTGCCTGGAGTGGGTGGGGGGGAAGTTACGAGCAGTACTTC.

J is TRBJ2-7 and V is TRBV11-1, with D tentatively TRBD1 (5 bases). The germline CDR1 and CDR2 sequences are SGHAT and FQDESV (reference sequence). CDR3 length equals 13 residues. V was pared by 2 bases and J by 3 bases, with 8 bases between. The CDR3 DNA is TGTGCCAGCAGCTTAAGACAGAGCTACGAGCAGTACTTC. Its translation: CASSLRQSYEQYF.

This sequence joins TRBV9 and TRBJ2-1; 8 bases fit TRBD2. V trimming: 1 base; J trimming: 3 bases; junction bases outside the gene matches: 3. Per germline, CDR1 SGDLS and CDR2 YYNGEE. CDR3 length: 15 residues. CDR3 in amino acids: CASSVLAGDYNEQFF. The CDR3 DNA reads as TGTGCCAGCAGCGTACTAGCGGGCGACTACAATGAGCAGTTCTTC.

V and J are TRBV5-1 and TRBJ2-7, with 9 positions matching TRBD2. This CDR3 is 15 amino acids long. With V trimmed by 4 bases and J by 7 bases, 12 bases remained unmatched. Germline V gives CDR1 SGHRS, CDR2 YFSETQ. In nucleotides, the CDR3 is TGCGCCAGCAGCCTGCGAGGGCGGGAGGGGAGGGAGCAGTACTTC. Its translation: CASSLRGREGREQYF.

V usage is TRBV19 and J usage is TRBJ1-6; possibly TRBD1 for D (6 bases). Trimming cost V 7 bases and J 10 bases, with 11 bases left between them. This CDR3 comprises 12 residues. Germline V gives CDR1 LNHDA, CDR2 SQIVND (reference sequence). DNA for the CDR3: TGTGCCAGTAATAACAGGGACTCACCCCTCCACTTT. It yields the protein CASNNRDSPLHF.

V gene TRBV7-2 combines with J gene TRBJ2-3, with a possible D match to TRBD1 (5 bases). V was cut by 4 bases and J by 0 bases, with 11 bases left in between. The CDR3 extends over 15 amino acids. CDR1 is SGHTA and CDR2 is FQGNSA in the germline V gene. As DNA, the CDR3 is TGTGCCAGCAGCTCGGCCAGGGCTAGCACAGATACGCAGTATTTT. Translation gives CASSSARASTDTQYF.

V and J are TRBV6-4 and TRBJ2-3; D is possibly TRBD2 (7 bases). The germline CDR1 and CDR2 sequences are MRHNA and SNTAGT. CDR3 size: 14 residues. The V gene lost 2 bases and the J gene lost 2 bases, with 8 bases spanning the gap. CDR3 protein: CASSDGGATDTQYF. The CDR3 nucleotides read TGTGCCAGCAGTGACGGGGGGGCCACAGATACGCAGTATTTT.

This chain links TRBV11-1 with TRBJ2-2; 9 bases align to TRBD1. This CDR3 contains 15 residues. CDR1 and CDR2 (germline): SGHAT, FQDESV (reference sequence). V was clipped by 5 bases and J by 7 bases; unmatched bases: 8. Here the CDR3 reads CASSPGTGQVGELFF. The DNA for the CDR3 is TGTGCCAGCAGCCCAGGGACAGGGCAAGTCGGGGAGCTGTTTTTT.

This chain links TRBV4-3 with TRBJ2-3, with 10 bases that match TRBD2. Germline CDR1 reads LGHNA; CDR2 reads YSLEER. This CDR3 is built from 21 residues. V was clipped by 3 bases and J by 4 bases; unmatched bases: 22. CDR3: CASSQYLSGTSASTGADTQYF. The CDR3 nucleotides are TGCGCCAGCAGCCAGTACTTGTCCGGGACTAGCGCATCGACTGGTGCAGATACGCAGTATTTT.

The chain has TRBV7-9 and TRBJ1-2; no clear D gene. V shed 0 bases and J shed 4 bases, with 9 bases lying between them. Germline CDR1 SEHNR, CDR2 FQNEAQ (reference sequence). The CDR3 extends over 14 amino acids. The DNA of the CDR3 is TGTGCCAGCAGCTTAGCGCTGACTTCCTATGGCTACACCTTC. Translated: CASSLALTSYGYTF.

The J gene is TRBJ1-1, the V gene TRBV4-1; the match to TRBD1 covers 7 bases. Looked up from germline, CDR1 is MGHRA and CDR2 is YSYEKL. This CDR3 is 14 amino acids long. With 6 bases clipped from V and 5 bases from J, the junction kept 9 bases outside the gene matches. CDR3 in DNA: TGCGCCAGCAGGGCTACAGGGGCATGGACTGAAGCTTTCTTT. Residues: CASRATGAWTEAFF.

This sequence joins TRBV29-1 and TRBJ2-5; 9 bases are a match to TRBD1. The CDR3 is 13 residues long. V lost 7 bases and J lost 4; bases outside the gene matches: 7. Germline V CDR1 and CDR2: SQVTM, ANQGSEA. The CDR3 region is CSGYRGLGETQYF. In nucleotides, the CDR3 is TGCAGCGGCTACAGGGGGCTGGGAGAGACCCAGTACTTC.

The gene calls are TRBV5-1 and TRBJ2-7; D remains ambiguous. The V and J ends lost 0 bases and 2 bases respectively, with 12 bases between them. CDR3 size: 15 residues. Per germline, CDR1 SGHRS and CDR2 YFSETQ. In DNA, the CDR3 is TGCGCCAGCAGCTTGGCGTCAGGCCTTGCCTACGAGCAGTACTTC. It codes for CASSLASGLAYEQYF.

The CDR3 DNA reads TGTGCCAGCAGCTTGAATCGGCTAGCGGGCTCCTCCTACAATGAGCAGTTCTTC. This codes for CASSLNRLAGSSYNEQFF. V is TRBV5-4 and J is TRBJ2-1; 8 bases map to TRBD2. The CDR3 runs 18 residues. With 1 base clipped from V and 0 bases from J, the junction kept 9 bases outside the gene matches. Germline assignment: CDR1 SGHNT and CDR2 YYREEE (reference sequence).

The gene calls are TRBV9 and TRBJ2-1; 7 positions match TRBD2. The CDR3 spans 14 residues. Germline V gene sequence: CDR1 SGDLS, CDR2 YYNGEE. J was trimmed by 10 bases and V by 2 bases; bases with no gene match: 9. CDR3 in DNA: TGTGCCAGCAGCGTGGAAGCGGGGAGCAGGGAGCAGTTCTTC. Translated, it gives CASSVEAGSREQFF.

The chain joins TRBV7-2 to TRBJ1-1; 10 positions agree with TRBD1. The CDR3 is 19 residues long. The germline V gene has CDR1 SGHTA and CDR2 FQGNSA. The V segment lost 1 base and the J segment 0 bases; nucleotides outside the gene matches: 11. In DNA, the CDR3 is TGTGCCAGCAGCTTAGTTACATCCGGGACAGGGGTATTGAACACTGAAGCTTTCTTT. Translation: CASSLVTSGTGVLNTEAFF.

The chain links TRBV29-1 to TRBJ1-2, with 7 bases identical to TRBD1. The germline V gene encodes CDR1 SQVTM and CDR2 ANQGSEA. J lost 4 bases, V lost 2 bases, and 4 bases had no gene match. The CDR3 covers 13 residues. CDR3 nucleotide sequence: TGCAGCGTTGAAACAGGGGACTTCTATGGCTACACCTTC. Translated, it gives CSVETGDFYGYTF. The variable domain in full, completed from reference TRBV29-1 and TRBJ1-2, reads SAVISQKPSRDICQRGTSLTIQCQVDSQVTMMFWYRQQPGQSLTLIATANQGSEATYESGFVIDKFPISRPNLTFSTLTVSNMSPEDSSIYLCSVETGDFYGYTFGSGTRLTVV.

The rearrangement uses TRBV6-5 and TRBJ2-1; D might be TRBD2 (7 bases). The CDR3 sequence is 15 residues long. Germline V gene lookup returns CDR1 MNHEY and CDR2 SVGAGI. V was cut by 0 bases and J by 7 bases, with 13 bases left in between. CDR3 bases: TGTGCCAGCAGTTACTCGGAAGGGGGGGGAAATGAGCAGTTCTTC. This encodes CASSYSEGGGNEQFF.

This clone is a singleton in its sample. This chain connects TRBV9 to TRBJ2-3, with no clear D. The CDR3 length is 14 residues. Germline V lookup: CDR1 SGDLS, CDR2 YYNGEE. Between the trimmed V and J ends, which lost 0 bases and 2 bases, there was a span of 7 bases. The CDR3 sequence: CASSVARITDTQYF. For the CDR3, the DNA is TGTGCCAGCAGCGTAGCGAGGATCACAGATACGCAGTATTTT.

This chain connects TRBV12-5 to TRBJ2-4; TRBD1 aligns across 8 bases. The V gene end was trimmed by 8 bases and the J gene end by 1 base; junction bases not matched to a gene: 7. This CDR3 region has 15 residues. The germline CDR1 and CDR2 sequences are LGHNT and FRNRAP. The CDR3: CASNPRTGAKNIQYF. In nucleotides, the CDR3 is TGTGCTAGTAACCCGCGGACAGGGGCCAAAAACATTCAGTACTTC.

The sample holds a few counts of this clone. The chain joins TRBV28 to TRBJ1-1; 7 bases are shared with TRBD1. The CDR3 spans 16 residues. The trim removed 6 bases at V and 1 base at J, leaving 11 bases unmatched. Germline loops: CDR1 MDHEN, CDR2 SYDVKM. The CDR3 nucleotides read TGTGCCAGCAGATTGTTACAGGGGACTCAGAACACTGAAGCTTTCTTT. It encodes CASRLLQGTQNTEAFF.

The CDR3, as DNA: TGTGCCAGCAGCTGGGAGGGGACAGGGGACGGCGAGCAGTACTTC. This gives the protein CASSWEGTGDGEQYF. The chain joins TRBV7-8 to TRBJ2-7; 10 bases are shared with TRBD1. Per germline, CDR1 SGHVS and CDR2 FQNEAQ. J lost 6 bases, V lost 4 bases, and 9 bases had no gene match. CDR3 length: 15 residues. The variable domain in full, with the rest retrieved from reference TRBV7-8 and TRBJ2-7, is GAGVSQSPRYKVAKRGQDVALRCDPISGHVSLFWYQQALGQGPEFLTYFQNEAQLDKSGLPSDRFFAERPEGSVSTLKIQRTQQEDSAVYLCASSWEGTGDGEQYFGPGTRLTVT.

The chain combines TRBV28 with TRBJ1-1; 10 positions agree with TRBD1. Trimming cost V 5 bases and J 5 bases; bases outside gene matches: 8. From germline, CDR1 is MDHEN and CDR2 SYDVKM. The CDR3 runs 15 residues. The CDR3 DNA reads TGTGCCAGCAGTCCGGGGACAGGGGACGTGACTGAAGCTTTCTTT. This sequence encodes CASSPGTGDVTEAFF.

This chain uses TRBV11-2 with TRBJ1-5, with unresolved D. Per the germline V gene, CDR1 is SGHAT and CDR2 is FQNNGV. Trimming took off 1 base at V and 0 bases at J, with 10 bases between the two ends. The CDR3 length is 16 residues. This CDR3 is CASSLVAGSSNQPQHF. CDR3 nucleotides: TGTGCCAGCAGCTTAGTTGCGGGGTCTAGCAATCAGCCCCAGCATTTT.

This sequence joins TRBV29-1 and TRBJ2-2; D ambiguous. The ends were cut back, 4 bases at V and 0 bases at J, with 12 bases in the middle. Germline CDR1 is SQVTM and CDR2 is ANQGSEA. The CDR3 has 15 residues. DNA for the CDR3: TGCAGCGTTGTATTCCCACAGACGAACACCGGGGAGCTGTTTTTT. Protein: CSVVFPQTNTGELFF.

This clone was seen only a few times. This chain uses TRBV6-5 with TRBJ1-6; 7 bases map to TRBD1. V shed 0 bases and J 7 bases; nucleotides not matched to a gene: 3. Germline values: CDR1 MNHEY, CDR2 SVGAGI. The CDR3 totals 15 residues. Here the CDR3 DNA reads TGTGCCAGCAGTTACTCGACAGGGTACAATTCACCCCTCCACTTT. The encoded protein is CASSYSTGYNSPLHF.

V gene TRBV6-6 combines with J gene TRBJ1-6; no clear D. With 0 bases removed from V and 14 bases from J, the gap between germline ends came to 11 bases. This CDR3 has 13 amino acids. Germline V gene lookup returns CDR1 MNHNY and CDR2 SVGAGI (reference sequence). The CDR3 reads CASSYSRLLSLHF. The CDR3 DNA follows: TGTGCCAGCAGTTACTCTCGGTTGTTGTCCCTCCACTTT.